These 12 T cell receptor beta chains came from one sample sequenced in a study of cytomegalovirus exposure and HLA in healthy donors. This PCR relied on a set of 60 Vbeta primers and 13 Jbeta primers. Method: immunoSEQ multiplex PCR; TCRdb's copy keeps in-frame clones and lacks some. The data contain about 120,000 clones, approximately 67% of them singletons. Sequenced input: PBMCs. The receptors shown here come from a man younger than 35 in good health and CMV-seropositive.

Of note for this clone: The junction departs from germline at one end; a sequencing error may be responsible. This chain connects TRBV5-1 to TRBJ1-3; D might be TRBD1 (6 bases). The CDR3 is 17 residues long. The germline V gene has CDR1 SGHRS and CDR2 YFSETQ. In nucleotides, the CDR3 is TGCGCCAGCAGCCTGGGAAAAACAGGGCGCTCTGGAAACACTATATATTTT. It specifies CASSLGKTGRSGNTIYF.

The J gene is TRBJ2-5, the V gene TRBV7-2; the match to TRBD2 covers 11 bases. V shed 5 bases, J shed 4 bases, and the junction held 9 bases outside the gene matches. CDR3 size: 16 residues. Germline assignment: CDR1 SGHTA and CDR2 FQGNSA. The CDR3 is CASSPQSSGGGETQYF. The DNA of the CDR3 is TGTGCCAGCAGCCCCCAAAGTAGCGGGGGGGGAGAGACCCAGTACTTC.

The CDR3 region is CASSLTTGSYGYTF. CDR3 DNA sequence: TGTGCCAGCAGCTTGACAACAGGGAGCTATGGCTACACCTTC. The chain links TRBV7-8 to TRBJ1-2, with D possibly being TRBD1 (6 bases). Germline loops: CDR1 SGHVS, CDR2 FQNEAQ. The CDR3 spans 14 residues. V was trimmed by 3 bases and J by 4 bases, leaving 12 bases between them.

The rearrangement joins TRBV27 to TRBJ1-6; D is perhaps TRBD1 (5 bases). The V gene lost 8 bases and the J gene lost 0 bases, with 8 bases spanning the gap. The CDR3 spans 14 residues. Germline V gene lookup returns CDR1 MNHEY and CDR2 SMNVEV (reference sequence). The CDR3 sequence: CASRQSSYNSPLHF. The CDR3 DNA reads TGTGCCAGCCGACAGAGCTCCTATAATTCACCCCTCCACTTT.

In DNA form, the CDR3 reads TGTGCCAGCAGCGCAGGGGGCGTTAGTCAGCCCCAGCATTTT. Translation: CASSAGGVSQPQHF. The chain employs TRBV9 and TRBJ1-5, with TRBD1 matching 8 bases. Per germline, CDR1 SGDLS and CDR2 YYNGEE. Losses at the gene ends were 3 bases for V and 6 bases for J; bases not matched to a gene: 5. CDR3 size: 14 residues.

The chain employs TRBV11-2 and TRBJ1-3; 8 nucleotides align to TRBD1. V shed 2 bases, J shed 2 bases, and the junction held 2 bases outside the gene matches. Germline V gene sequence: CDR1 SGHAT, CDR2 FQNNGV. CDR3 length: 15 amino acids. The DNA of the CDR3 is TGTGCCAGCAGCTTACAGGGGGCGGCTGGAAACACCATATATTTT. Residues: CASSLQGAAGNTIYF. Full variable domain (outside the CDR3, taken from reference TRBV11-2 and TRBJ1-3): EAGVAQSPRYKIIEKRQSVAFWCNPISGHATLYWYQQILGQGPKLLIQFQNNGVVDDSQLPKDRFSAERLKGVDSTLKIQPAKLEDSAVYLCASSLQGAAGNTIYFGEGSWLTVV.

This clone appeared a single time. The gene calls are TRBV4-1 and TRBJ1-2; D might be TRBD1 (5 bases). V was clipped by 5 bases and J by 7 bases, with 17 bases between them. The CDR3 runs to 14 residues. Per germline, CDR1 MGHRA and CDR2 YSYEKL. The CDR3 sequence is CASSFSNQGGGYTF. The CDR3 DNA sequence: TGCGCCAGCAGCTTTTCTAACCAGGGAGGTGGCTACACCTTC.

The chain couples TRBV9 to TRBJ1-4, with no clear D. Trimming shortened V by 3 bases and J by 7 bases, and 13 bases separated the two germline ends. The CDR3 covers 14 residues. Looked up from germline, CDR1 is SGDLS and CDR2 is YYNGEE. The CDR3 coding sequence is TGTGCCAGCAGCGCCCGGGTCGAGAGTGAAAAACTGTTTTTT. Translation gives CASSARVESEKLFF.

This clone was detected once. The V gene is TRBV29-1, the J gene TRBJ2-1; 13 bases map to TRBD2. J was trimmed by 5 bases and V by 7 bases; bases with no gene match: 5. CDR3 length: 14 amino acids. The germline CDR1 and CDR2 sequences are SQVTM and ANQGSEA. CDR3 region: CSAFGTSGDNEQFF. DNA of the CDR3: TGCAGCGCATTCGGGACTAGCGGGGACAATGAGCAGTTCTTC.

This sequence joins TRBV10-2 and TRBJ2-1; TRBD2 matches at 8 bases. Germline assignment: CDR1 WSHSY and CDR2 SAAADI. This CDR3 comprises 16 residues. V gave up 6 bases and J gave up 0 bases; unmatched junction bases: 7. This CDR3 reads CASRRLASTSYNEQFF. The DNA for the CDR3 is TGCGCCAGCAGACGACTAGCGAGTACCTCCTACAATGAGCAGTTCTTC.

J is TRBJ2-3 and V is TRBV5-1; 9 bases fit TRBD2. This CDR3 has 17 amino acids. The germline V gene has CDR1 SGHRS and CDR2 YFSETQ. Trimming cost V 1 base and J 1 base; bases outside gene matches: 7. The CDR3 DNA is TGCGCCAGCAGCTTGTCTTTGGCGGGGGGGCGCACAGATACGCAGTATTTT. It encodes CASSLSLAGGRTDTQYF.

The CDR3 here is CASSRWGLAGDNSYNEQFF. Written as DNA, the CDR3 is TGTGCCAGCAGCCGGTGGGGACTAGCGGGGGATAACTCCTACAATGAGCAGTTCTTC. This chain links TRBV4-2 with TRBJ2-1; TRBD2 matches at 14 bases. Unmatched junction bases numbered 8, after V lost 4 bases and J lost 0 bases. Germline-derived CDR1 and CDR2 are LGHNA and YNFKEQ. This CDR3 is built from 19 residues.